What follows are 32 T cell receptor beta chains derived from one specimen sequenced in a study of T and B cells in COVID-19 patients (dated by TCRdb to the early 2020s). The listed sequencing device is Illumina MiSeq. Multiplex PCR with BIOMED2 TRB-A/B primer pools was used to amplify the TRB rearrangements. TCRdb passed the public sequencing reads through fastp at Q25 and MiXCR, retaining productive beta sequences. Records with the same CDR3 protein are collapsed into one entry carrying the most frequent genes and DNA. Counted in this sample were around 4,400 distinct CDR3 sequences; under 30% of them appeared once. The ten largest clones represent roughly 32% of the sample. TRB repertoires were amplified from roughly 230-500 ng of genomic DNA extracted from blood. The specimen was blood. Every receptor here comes from a human donor with active COVID-19.

This clonotype is labeled as medium-sized. The chain joins TRBV27 to TRBJ1-1; TRBD1 might be the D (5 bases). Germline CDR1 is MNHEY and CDR2 is SMNVEV (reference sequence). This CDR3 is 14 amino acids long. V shed 3 bases and J shed 1 base, with 9 bases lying between them. This CDR3 reads CASSFGAGNTEAFF. CDR3 sequence (DNA): TGTGCCAGCAGTTTTGGGGCAGGGAACACTGAAGCTTTCTTT.

The chain has TRBV25-1 and TRBJ2-7, with 9 bases identical to TRBD1. Germline loops: CDR1 MGHDK, CDR2 SYGVNS. The CDR3 runs to 14 residues. J lost 3 bases, V lost 5 bases, and 5 bases had no gene match. The CDR3 DNA sequence: TGTGCCAGCAGTTATGGGACAGGGAACTACGAGCAGTACTTC. Protein: CASSYGTGNYEQYF.

By proportion, this clonotype is medium-sized. This chain links TRBV19 with TRBJ1-5; D is uncertain. CDR1 and CDR2 (germline): LNHDA, SQIVND (reference sequence). The CDR3 consists of 15 residues. V lost 4 bases and J 7 bases, leaving 17 bases between the germline ends. The CDR3 here is CASSTVWHESQPQHF. CDR3 DNA: TGTGCCAGTAGTACCGTCTGGCACGAATCGCAGCCCCAGCATTTT.

In its sample, this clonotype was seen a few times. This chain links TRBV5-6 with TRBJ1-1; 8 nucleotides align to TRBD1. Germline V gene data show CDR1 as SGHDT and CDR2 as YYEEEE. After removal of 6 bases from V and 0 bases from J, the junction contained 4 bases not matched to a gene. CDR3 size: 14 residues. The CDR3 DNA is TGTGCCAGCACCCCACAGGGGGTGAACACTGAAGCTTTCTTT. Residues: CASTPQGVNTEAFF. Full variable domain (outside the CDR3, taken from reference TRBV5-6 and TRBJ1-1): DAGVTQSPTHLIKTRGQQVTLRCSPKSGHDTVSWYQQALGQGPQFIFQYYEEEERQRGNFPDRFSGHQFPNYSSELNVNALLLGDSALYLCASTPQGVNTEAFFGQGTRLTVV.

This clonotype was recorded a few times. CDR3 DNA sequence: TGTGCCAGCAGCCCTGGGGCGAGGGTCTTCTTC. The encoded protein is CASSPGARVFF. The chain recombines TRBV12-3 or TRBV12-4 with TRBJ2-1, with D perhaps given as TRBD1 or TRBD2 (5 bases each). The V end lost 6 bases, the J end lost 16 bases, and 16 bases lay between the germline ends. CDR3 length equals 11 residues.

Sample share makes this clonotype medium-sized (0.01 to 0.1%). J is TRBJ1-2 and V is TRBV19; no clear D gene. The V and J ends lost 6 bases and 5 bases respectively, with 4 bases between them. Germline CDR1 LNHDA, CDR2 SQIVND (reference sequence). The CDR3 is 10 residues long. The CDR3 DNA reads TGTGCCAGTAGCTCTTATGGCTACACCTTC. This gives the protein CASSSYGYTF.

This clonotype was detected a few times. The chain joins TRBV5-1 to TRBJ2-4; TRBD1 aligns across 8 bases. The CDR3 is made up of 13 amino acids. V shed 7 bases and J 9 bases; nucleotides not matched to a gene: 9. Germline V CDR1 and CDR2: SGHRS, YFSETQ. The CDR3 DNA follows: TGCGCCAGCGGTAGTGACAGGGGACCCATTCAGTACTTC. Its protein product is CASGSDRGPIQYF.

By its share, this clonotype is medium-sized (0.01 to 0.1%). This sequence joins TRBV19 and TRBJ2-7; no definite D call. CDR1 is LNHDA and CDR2 is SQIVND in the germline V gene (reference sequence). Trimming cost V 5 bases and J 2 bases, with 10 bases left between them. The CDR3 totals 13 residues. The CDR3 sequence: CASSSERTYEQYF. Here the CDR3 DNA reads TGTGCCAGTAGTTCGGAGAGGACCTACGAGCAGTACTTC.

This clonotype is medium-sized. V usage is TRBV19 and J usage is TRBJ1-1, with 7 bases lining up with TRBD1. Losses at the gene ends were 6 bases for V and 0 bases for J; bases not matched to a gene: 4. CDR3 length equals 14 residues. Germline V gene data show CDR1 as LNHDA and CDR2 as SQIVND (reference sequence). CDR3 amino acids: CASRSQGMNTEAFF. The CDR3 DNA reads as TGTGCCAGTAGGTCACAGGGGATGAACACTGAAGCTTTCTTT.

This clonotype is labeled medium-sized. The chain employs TRBV29-1 and TRBJ2-7; D perhaps matches TRBD2 (6 bases). V gave up 4 bases and J gave up 4 bases, with 23 bases separating them. The CDR3 totals 16 residues. Germline lookup yields CDR1 SQVTM and CDR2 ANQGSEA. This CDR3 is CSVGLGGRDGFYEQYF. In DNA form, the CDR3 reads TGCAGCGTTGGCCTGGGAGGCCGAGACGGATTTTACGAGCAGTACTTC.

V is TRBV30 and J is TRBJ2-7, with D perhaps being TRBD1 or TRBD2 (5 bases each). Germline V lookup: CDR1 GTSNPN, CDR2 SVGIG (reference sequence). The V and J ends lost 2 bases and 4 bases respectively, with 9 bases between them. The CDR3 loop spans 12 amino acids. The CDR3 here is CAWSRGPYEQYF. The DNA of the CDR3 is TGTGCCTGGAGTAGGGGACCTTACGAGCAGTACTTC. The complete variable domain, with remaining parts taken from reference TRBV30 and TRBJ2-7, reads SQTIHQWPATLVQPVGSPLSLECTVEGTSNPNLYWYRQAAGRGLQLLFYSVGIGQISSEVPQNLSASRPQDRQFILSSKKLLLSDSGFYLCAWSRGPYEQYFGPGTRLTVT.

The V call is TRBV24-1, the J call TRBJ2-1, with 7 bases matching TRBD1. CDR3 size: 16 residues. Losses at the gene ends were 3 bases for V and 9 bases for J; bases not matched to a gene: 13. Germline V gene lookup returns CDR1 KGHDR and CDR2 SFDVKD. CDR3 sequence reads: CATSDIRGGVPGEQFF. The CDR3 DNA follows: TGTGCCACCAGTGATATCAGAGGGGGCGTACCGGGTGAGCAGTTCTTC.

This clonotype has only a few counts. This chain uses TRBV27 with TRBJ1-1, with 9 bases fitting TRBD1. This CDR3 has 13 residues. The ends lost 5 bases at V and 9 bases at J; junction bases unmatched: 7. Germline-derived CDR1 and CDR2 are MNHEY and SMNVEV (reference sequence). The CDR3 protein is CASSRPGQGKAFF. The CDR3 DNA reads TGTGCCAGCAGTCGTCCGGGACAGGGAAAAGCTTTCTTT.

This clonotype has just a few counts. The chain is built from TRBV5-1 and TRBJ2-5; D gene uncertain. V dropped 7 bases and J dropped 4 bases, with 14 bases sitting between them. The V gene's germline CDR1 is SGHRS and CDR2 YFSETQ. The CDR3 runs to 13 residues. CDR3 protein: CASRGDIAETQYF. The DNA of the CDR3 is TGCGCCAGCCGTGGGGATATAGCAGAGACCCAGTACTTC.

The chain couples TRBV5-1 to TRBJ2-7; D gene ambiguous. Germline lookup yields CDR1 SGHRS and CDR2 YFSETQ. V lost 5 bases to trimming and J lost 1 base, with 13 bases between them. CDR3 size: 14 residues. The CDR3 region is CASSLQSTSYEQYF. CDR3 bases: TGCGCCAGCAGTCTCCAGTCCACTTCCTACGAGCAGTACTTC. The full variable domain, completed using reference TRBV5-1 and TRBJ2-7, is KAGVTQTPRYLIKTRGQQVTLSCSPISGHRSVSWYQQTPGQGLQFLFEYFSETQRNKGNFPGRFSGRQFSNSRSEMNVSTLELGDSALYLCASSLQSTSYEQYFGPGTRLTVT.

This clonotype has just a few counts. The V gene is TRBV6-5, the J gene TRBJ1-1; D might be TRBD1 (5 bases). This CDR3 region has 15 residues. The germline V gene encodes CDR1 MNHEY and CDR2 SVGAGI. V gave up 0 bases and J gave up 0 bases, with 8 bases separating them. This chain's CDR3 is CASSYSNRLNTEAFF. Written as DNA, the CDR3 is TGTGCCAGCAGTTACTCGAACAGGTTGAACACTGAAGCTTTCTTT.

This clonotype is medium-sized within its sample. The rearrangement uses TRBV30 and TRBJ1-1, with no clear D. Per the germline V gene, CDR1 is GTSNPN and CDR2 is SVGIG (reference sequence). There are 13 residues in the CDR3. The ends were cut back, 7 bases at V and 0 bases at J, with 12 bases in the middle. The CDR3 loop is CASPGRLNTEAFF. DNA of the CDR3: TGTGCCTCGCCGGGCAGACTGAACACTGAAGCTTTCTTT.

The V gene is TRBV20-1, the J gene TRBJ1-2; a weak D match, TRBD1 (6 bases). The CDR3 length is 11 residues. Germline CDR1 is DFQATT and CDR2 is SNEGSKA (reference sequence). The CDR3 is CSLSQGIGYTF. The DNA of the CDR3 is TGCAGCCTGAGCCAGGGGATTGGCTACACCTTC.

Sample share makes this clonotype medium-sized. This sequence joins TRBV15 and TRBJ2-5; 7 bases line up with TRBD1. Trimming cost V 1 base and J 6 bases; bases outside gene matches: 8. The CDR3 spans 15 residues. Germline CDR1 reads LNHNV; CDR2 reads YYDKDF (reference sequence). This chain's CDR3 is CATSRALTGPKTQYF. DNA for the CDR3: TGTGCCACCAGCAGAGCCCTGACAGGGCCAAAGACCCAGTACTTC.

This clonotype is judged medium-sized. The chain couples TRBV15 to TRBJ1-5; possible D gene TRBD1, 6 bases. The CDR3 extends over 16 amino acids. Between the trimmed V and J ends, which lost 3 bases and 5 bases, there was a span of 17 bases. CDR1 and CDR2 from the germline V gene are LNHNV and YYDKDF (reference sequence). CDR3 region: CATSRGGQGEHQPQHF. CDR3 nucleotides: TGTGCCACCAGCAGGGGGGGCCAGGGTGAGCATCAGCCCCAGCATTTT.

Remarks on this clonotype: The junction departs from germline at one end; a sequencing error may be responsible. The chain employs TRBV4-3 and TRBJ2-7, with D perhaps TRBD2 (5 bases). Germline loops: CDR1 LGHNA, CDR2 YSLEER. CDR3 length: 15 residues. CDR3 region: CASSQTKGLLYEQYF. The CDR3 region has the DNA TGTGCCAGCAGCCAGACTAAAGGGCTACTCTACGAGCAGTACTTC.

This clonotype was observed a handful of times. The rearrangement joins TRBV5-1 to TRBJ2-7; 10 bases map to TRBD1. This CDR3 spans 14 amino acids. CDR1 and CDR2 from the germline V gene are SGHRS and YFSETQ. V was clipped by 4 bases and J by 7 bases; unmatched bases: 8. CDR3 residues: CASSPDRGATEQYF. The CDR3, as DNA: TGCGCCAGCAGCCCGGACAGGGGGGCTACGGAGCAGTACTTC.

This chain links TRBV7-2 with TRBJ2-5; 7 bases agree with TRBD2. V shed 2 bases and J 4 bases; nucleotides not matched to a gene: 16. Germline CDR1 is SGHTA and CDR2 is FQGNSA. This CDR3 comprises 18 residues. The CDR3 loop is CASSLRGPGGSWGETQYF. CDR3 nucleotides: TGTGCCAGCAGCTTAAGGGGCCCTGGCGGGAGTTGGGGAGAGACCCAGTACTTC.

The chain has TRBV4-3 and TRBJ2-2; D unresolved. The CDR3 is made up of 14 amino acids. Trimming removed 0 bases at V and 7 bases at J, with 9 bases between. CDR1 is LGHNA, CDR2 YSLEER, per germline. CDR3 amino acids: CASSQDVVRGELFF. The CDR3, as DNA: TGCGCCAGCAGCCAAGATGTGGTACGCGGGGAGCTGTTTTTT.

Comments on this clonotype: The junction shows a germline mismatch at one end, possibly a read error. V is TRBV5-6 and J is TRBJ1-5, with unresolved D. This CDR3 contains 16 residues. Germline V gene lookup returns CDR1 SGHDT and CDR2 YYEEEE. The CDR3 protein is CASSVGPNGGNQPQHF. CDR3 in DNA: TGCGCCAGCAGCGTCGGACCCAACGGAGGCAATCAGCCCCAGCATTTT.

This clonotype is termed medium-sized. The chain is built from TRBV12-3 or TRBV12-4 and TRBJ1-1, with D unresolved. V was clipped by 7 bases and J by 3 bases, with 9 bases between them. The CDR3 totals 12 residues. For the CDR3, the DNA is TGTGCCAGCAAATATGGGGACACTGAAGCTTTCTTT. Encoded protein: CASKYGDTEAFF.

Comment on this clonotype: Just one base apart from a much larger clone, this may be a read error. The chain joins TRBV6-5 to TRBJ1-4; D is possibly TRBD1 (5 bases). This CDR3 spans 15 amino acids. The germline CDR1 and CDR2 sequences are MNHEY and SVGAGI. Trimming pared 7 bases from V and 0 bases from J, leaving 12 bases between. As DNA, the CDR3 is TGTGCCAGCATGGGGCAGGGTGCAACTAATGAAAAACTGTTTTTT. Translated, it gives CASMGQGATNEKLFF.

The chain joins TRBV5-1 to TRBJ1-2, with 8 bases matching TRBD1. This CDR3 has 13 residues. Germline values: CDR1 SGHRS, CDR2 YFSETQ. After removal of 4 bases from V and 7 bases from J, the junction contained 6 bases not matched to a gene. The CDR3 sequence is CASSPDRETGYTF. Written as DNA, the CDR3 is TGCGCCAGCAGCCCGGACAGGGAAACTGGCTACACCTTC.

The J gene is TRBJ1-4, the V gene TRBV11-2, with D unresolved. Germline CDR1 and CDR2: SGHAT and FQNNGV. V dropped 0 bases and J dropped 5 bases, with 10 bases sitting between them. The CDR3 sequence is 15 residues long. The CDR3 region is CASSLDQTLNEKLFF. The CDR3 DNA reads TGTGCCAGCAGCTTAGACCAGACCCTAAATGAAAAACTGTTTTTT.

A few counts support this clonotype. The chain is built from TRBV5-6 and TRBJ1-1, with D unresolved. The CDR3 sequence is 13 residues long. With 0 bases removed from V and 10 bases from J, the gap between germline ends came to 13 bases. Germline V gene sequence: CDR1 SGHDT, CDR2 YYEEEE. CDR3 region: CASSLDAQNIAFF. DNA of the CDR3: TGTGCCAGCAGCTTGGATGCACAGAATATAGCTTTCTTT.

This clonotype is medium-sized within its sample. This chain connects TRBV5-1 to TRBJ2-5; 9 bases align to TRBD1. The CDR3 has 14 residues. Germline V gene data show CDR1 as SGHRS and CDR2 as YFSETQ. V shed 3 bases, J shed 4 bases, and the junction held 4 bases outside the gene matches. CDR3 sequence reads: CASSSGTGTETQYF. CDR3 sequence (DNA): TGCGCCAGCAGCTCCGGGACAGGGACAGAGACCCAGTACTTC.

By share, this clonotype ranks as medium-sized (0.01 to 0.1%). The V and J genes are TRBV6-2 or TRBV6-3 and TRBJ2-7; tentative D call: TRBD2 (6 bases). CDR1 MNHEY and CDR2 SVGEGT come from the germline V gene. The CDR3 totals 14 residues. V lost 5 bases to trimming and J lost 5 bases, with 16 bases between them. CDR3 nucleotides: TGTGCCAGCAGTAGCCGGGACTCCCTCGACGAGCAGTACTTC. Translating gives CASSSRDSLDEQYF.